This record covers a single TCR beta chain. Profiled with immunoSEQ multiplex PCR; TCRdb holds only in-frame clones, not every one. This sample has about 88,000 clones, with 85% to 95% found just once. The entry originates in a study of technical replicates of blood from a few donors. The CDR3 spans 15 residues. J gave up 4 bases and V 6 bases, and 12 bases lay outside the gene matches. The germline gives CDR1 MNHNS, CDR2 SASEGT. The clonotype comes from a human donor in good health. V usage is TRBV6-1 and J usage is TRBJ2-7, with 7 bases fitting TRBD1. Sequences were obtained from T cells isolated from PBMCs. CDR3 nucleotide sequence: TGTGCCAGCAGCGCCCCCGGGACAGCCGGATACGAGCAGTACTTC. Amino acids: CASSAPGTAGYEQYF.